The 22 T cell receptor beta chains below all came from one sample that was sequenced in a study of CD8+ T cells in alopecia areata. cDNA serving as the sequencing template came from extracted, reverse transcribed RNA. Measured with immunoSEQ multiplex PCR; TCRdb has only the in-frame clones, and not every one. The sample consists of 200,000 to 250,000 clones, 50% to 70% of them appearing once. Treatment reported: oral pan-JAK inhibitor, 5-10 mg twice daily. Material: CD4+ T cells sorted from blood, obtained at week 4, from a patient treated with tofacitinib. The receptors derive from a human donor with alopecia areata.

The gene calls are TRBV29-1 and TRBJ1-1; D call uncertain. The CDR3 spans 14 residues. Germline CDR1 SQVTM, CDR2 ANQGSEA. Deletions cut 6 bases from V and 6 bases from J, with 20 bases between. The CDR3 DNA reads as TGCAGCGTGGAAAGCAACCGTTTTGCAGCTGAAGCTTTCTTT. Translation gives CSVESNRFAAEAFF.

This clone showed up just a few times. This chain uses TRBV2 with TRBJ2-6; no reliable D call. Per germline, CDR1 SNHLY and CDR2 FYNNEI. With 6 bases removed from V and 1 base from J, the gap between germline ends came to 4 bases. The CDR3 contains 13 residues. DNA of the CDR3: TGTGCCAGCAGCAGGTCTGGGGCCAACGTCCTGACTTTC. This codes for CASSRSGANVLTF. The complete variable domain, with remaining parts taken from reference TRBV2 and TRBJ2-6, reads EPEVTQTPSHQVTQMGQEVILRCVPISNHLYFYWYRQILGQKVEFLVSFYNNEISEKSEIFDDQFSVERPDGSNFTLKIRSTKLEDSAMYFCASSRSGANVLTFGAGSRLTVL.

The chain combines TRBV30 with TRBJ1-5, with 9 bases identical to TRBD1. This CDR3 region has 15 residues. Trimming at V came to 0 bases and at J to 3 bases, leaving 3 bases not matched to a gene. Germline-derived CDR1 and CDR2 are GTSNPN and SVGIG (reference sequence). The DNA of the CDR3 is TGTGCCTGGAGTGTGGGGACAGGGTACAATCAGCCCCAGCATTTT. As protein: CAWSVGTGYNQPQHF.

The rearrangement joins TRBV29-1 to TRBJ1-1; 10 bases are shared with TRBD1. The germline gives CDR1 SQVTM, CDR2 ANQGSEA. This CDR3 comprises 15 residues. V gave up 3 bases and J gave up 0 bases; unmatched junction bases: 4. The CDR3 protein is CSVERTGGMNTEAFF. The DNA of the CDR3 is TGCAGCGTTGAGAGGACAGGGGGAATGAACACTGAAGCTTTCTTT.

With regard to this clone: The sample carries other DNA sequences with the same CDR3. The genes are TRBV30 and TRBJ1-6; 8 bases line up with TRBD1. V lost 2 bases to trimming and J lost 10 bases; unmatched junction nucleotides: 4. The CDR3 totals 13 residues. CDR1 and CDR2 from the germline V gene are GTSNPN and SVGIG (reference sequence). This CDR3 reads CAWSRQGNSPLHF. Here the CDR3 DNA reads TGTGCCTGGAGTAGACAGGGGAACTCACCCCTCCACTTT.

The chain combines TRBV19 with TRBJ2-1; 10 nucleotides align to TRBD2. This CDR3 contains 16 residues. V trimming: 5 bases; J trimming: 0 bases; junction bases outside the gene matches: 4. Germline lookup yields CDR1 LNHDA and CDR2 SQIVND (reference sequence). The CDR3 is CASSGLAESSYNEQFF. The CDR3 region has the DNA TGTGCCAGTAGTGGACTAGCGGAGAGCTCCTACAATGAGCAGTTCTTC.

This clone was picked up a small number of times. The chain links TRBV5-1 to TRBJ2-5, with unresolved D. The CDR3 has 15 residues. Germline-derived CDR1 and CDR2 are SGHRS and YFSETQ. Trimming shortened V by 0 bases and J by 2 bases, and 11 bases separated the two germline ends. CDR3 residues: CASSLDSGKQETQYF. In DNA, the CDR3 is TGCGCCAGCAGCTTGGATTCGGGCAAACAAGAGACCCAGTACTTC.

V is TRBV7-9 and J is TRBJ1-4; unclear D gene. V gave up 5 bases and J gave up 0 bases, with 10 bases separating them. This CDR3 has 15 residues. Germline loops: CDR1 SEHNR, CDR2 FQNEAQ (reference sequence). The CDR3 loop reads CASSPDGATNEKLFF. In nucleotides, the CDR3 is TGTGCCAGCAGCCCGGACGGTGCAACTAATGAAAAACTGTTTTTT.

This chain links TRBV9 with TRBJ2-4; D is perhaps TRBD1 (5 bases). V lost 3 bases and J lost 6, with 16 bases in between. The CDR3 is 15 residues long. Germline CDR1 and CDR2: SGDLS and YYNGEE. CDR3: CASSAEPGAVNIQYF. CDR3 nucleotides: TGTGCCAGCAGCGCCGAGCCTGGGGCAGTAAACATTCAGTACTTC.

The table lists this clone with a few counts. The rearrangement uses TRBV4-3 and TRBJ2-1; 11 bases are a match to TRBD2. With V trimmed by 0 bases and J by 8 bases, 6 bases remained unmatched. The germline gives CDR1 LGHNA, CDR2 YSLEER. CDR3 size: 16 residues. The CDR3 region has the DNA TGCGCCAGCAGCCAAGAGAGTAGCGGGGGGGCTCATGAGCAGTTCTTC. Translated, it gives CASSQESSGGAHEQFF.

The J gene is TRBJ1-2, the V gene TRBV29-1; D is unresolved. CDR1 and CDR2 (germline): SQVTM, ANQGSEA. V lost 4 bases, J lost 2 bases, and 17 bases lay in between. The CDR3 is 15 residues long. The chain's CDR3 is CSVAPVLTLNYGYTF. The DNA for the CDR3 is TGCAGCGTTGCCCCGGTGTTAACGCTAAACTATGGCTACACCTTC.

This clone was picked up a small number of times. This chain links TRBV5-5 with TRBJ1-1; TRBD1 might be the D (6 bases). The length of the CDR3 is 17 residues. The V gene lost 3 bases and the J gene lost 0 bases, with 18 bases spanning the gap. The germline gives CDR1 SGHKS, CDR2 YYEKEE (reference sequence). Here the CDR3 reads CASSSLGGLGVNTEAFF. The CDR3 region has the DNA TGTGCCAGCAGCTCTCTCGGGGGCCTCGGAGTGAACACTGAAGCTTTCTTT.

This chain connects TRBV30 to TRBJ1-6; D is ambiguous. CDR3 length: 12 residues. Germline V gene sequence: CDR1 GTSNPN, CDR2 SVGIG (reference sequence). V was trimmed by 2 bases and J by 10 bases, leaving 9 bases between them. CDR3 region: CAWSRIGSPLHF. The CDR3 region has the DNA TGTGCCTGGAGTCGGATAGGGTCACCCCTCCACTTT.

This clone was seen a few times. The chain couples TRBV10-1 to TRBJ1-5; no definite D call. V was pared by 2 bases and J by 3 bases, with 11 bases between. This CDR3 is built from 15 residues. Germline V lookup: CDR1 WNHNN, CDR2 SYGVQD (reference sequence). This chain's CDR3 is CASSEPRLLNQPQHF. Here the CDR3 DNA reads TGCGCCAGCAGTGAGCCGCGACTGCTCAATCAGCCCCAGCATTTT.

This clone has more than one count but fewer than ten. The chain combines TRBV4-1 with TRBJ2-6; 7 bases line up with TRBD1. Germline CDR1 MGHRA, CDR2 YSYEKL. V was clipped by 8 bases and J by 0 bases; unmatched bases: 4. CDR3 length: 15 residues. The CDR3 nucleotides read TGCGCCAGCCGGGACAGTTTCTCTGGGGCCAACGTCCTGACTTTC. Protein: CASRDSFSGANVLTF.

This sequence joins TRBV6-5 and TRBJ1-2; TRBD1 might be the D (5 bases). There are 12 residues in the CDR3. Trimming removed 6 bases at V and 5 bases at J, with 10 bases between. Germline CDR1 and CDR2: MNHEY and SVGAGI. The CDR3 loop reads CASRTVSYGYTF. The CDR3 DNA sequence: TGTGCCAGCAGGACAGTTTCATATGGCTACACCTTC.

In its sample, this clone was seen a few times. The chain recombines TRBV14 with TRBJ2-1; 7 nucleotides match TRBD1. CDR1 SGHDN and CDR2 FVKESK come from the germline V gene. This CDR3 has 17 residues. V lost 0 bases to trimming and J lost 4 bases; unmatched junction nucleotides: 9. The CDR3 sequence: CASSQEAQGFEYNEQFF. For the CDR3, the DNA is TGTGCCAGCAGCCAAGAGGCACAGGGGTTCGAGTACAATGAGCAGTTCTTC.

DNA for the CDR3: TGTGCCAGCAGTCCGGGACAGACTGATTACGAGCAGTACTTC. Encoded protein: CASSPGQTDYEQYF. The chain uses TRBV7-9 and TRBJ2-7; TRBD1 matches 7 bases. The germline V gene has CDR1 SEHNR and CDR2 FQNEAQ (reference sequence). The CDR3 is 14 amino acids. Trimming at V came to 6 bases and at J to 4 bases, leaving 9 bases not matched to a gene.

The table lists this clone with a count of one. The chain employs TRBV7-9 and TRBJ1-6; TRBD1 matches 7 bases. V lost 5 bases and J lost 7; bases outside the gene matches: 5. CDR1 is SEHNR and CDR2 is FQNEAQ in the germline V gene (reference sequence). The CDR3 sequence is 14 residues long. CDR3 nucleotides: TGTGCCAGCAGCCAAGGGACAGAAAATTCACCCCTCCACTTT. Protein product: CASSQGTENSPLHF. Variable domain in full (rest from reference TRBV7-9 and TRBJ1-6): DTGVSQNPRHKITKRGQNVTFRCDPISEHNRLYWYRQTLGQGPEFLTYFQNEAQLEKSRLLSDRFSAERPKGSFSTLEIQRTEQGDSAMYLCASSQGTENSPLHFGNGTRLTVT.

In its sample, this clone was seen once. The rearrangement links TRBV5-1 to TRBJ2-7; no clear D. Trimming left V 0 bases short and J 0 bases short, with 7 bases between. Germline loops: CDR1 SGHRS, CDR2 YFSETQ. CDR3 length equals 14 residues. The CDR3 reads CASSLEQSSYEQYF. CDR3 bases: TGCGCCAGCAGCTTGGAACAGAGCTCCTACGAGCAGTACTTC.

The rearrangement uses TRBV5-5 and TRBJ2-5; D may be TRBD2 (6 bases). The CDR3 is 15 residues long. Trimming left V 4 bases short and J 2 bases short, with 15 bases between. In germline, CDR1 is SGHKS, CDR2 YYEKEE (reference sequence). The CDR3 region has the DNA TGTGCCAGCAGCCCAGACGCGGGAATTCAAGAGACCCAGTACTTC. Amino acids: CASSPDAGIQETQYF.

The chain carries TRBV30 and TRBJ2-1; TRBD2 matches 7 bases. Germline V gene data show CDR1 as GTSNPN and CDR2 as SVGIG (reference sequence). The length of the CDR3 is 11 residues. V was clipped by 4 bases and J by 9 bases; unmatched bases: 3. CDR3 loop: CAWTPGGEQFF. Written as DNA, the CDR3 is TGTGCCTGGACCCCGGGGGGTGAGCAGTTCTTC. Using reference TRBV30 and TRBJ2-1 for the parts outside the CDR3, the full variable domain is SQTIHQWPATLVQPVGSPLSLECTVEGTSNPNLYWYRQAAGRGLQLLFYSVGIGQISSEVPQNLSASRPQDRQFILSSKKLLLSDSGFYLCAWTPGGEQFFGPGTRLTVL.